This T cell receptor (beta chain) was sequenced for a study of CD8+ T cells in alopecia areata. The overall study: Scoring of treated patients' severity used the percentage of affected scalp area.

J lost 3 bases, V lost 7 bases, and 5 bases had no gene match. The CDR3 consists of 13 residues. Per the germline V gene, CDR1 is MDHEN and CDR2 is SYDVKM. In each case, RNA was isolated and then reverse transcribed into cDNA as the sequencing template. Clones were read by immunoSEQ multiplex PCR, and TCRdb kept only the in-frame ones, dropping some. The profile shows 95,000 to 100,000 clones, 50% to 60% of them singletons. The treatment was: oral pan-JAK inhibitor, 5-10 mg twice daily. Alopecia areata patients gave lesional scalp punch biopsies and peripheral blood samples. A FACSAria was used to sort CD4+ and CD8+ T cells. These cells came from PBMCs. This clone was detected a few times.

Sequencing used CD8+ T cells sorted from blood, obtained at approximately week 60, from a patient treated with tofacitinib. The receptor comes from a human donor with alopecia areata. The chain carries TRBV28 and TRBJ2-7; 8 nucleotides align to TRBD1. CDR3 protein: CASKTQGGYEQYF. The CDR3 coding sequence is TGTGCCAGCAAAACACAGGGGGGCTACGAGCAGTACTTC.